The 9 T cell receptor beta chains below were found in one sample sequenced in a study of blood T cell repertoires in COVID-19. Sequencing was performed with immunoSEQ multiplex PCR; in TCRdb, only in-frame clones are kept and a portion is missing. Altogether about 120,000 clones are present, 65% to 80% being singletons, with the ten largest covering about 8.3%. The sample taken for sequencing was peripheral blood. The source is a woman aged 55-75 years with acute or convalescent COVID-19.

The CDR3 coding sequence is TGTGCCAGTAGTTCCCTACAGGGGGGAATCTATGGCTACACCTTC. Protein product: CASSSLQGGIYGYTF. The rearrangement uses TRBV19 and TRBJ1-2; 8 bases are a match to TRBD1. Germline assignment: CDR1 LNHDA and CDR2 SQIVND (reference sequence). V dropped 5 bases and J dropped 4; count of bases not matched to a gene: 9. CDR3 length: 15 amino acids.

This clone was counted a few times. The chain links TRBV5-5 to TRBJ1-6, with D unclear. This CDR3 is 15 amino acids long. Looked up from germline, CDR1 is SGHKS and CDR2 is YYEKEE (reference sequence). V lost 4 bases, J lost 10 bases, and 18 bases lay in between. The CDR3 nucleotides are TGTGCCAGCAGCCCGGAGGCCAATTCGTGGTCACCCCTCCACTTT. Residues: CASSPEANSWSPLHF.

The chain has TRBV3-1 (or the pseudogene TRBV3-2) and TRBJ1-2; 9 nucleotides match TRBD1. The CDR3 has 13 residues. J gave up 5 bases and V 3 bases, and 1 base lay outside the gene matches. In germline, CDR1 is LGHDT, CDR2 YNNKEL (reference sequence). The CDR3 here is CASSQTGGYGYTF. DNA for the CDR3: TGTGCCAGCAGCCAGACAGGGGGATATGGCTACACCTTC.

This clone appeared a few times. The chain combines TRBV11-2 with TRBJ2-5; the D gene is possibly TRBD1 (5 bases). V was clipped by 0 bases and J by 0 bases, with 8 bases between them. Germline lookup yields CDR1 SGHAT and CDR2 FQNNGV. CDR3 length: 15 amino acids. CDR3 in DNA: TGTGCCAGCAGCTTAGACCCGGACAACCAAGAGACCCAGTACTTC. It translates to CASSLDPDNQETQYF. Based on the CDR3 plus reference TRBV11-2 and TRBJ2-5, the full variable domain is EAGVAQSPRYKIIEKRQSVAFWCNPISGHATLYWYQQILGQGPKLLIQFQNNGVVDDSQLPKDRFSAERLKGVDSTLKIQPAKLEDSAVYLCASSLDPDNQETQYFGPGTRLLVL.

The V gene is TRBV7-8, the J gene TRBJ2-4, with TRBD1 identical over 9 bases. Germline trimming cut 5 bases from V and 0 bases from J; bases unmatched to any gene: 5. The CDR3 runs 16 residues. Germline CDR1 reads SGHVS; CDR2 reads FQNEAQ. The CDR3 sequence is CASSPGQGLAKNIQYF. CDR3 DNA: TGTGCCAGCAGCCCCGGACAGGGGCTAGCCAAAAACATTCAGTACTTC.

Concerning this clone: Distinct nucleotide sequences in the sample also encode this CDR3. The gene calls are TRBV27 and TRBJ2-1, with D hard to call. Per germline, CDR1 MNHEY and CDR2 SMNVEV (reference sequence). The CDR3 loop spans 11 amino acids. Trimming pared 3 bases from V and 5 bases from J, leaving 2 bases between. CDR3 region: CASSFNNEQFF. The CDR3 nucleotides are TGTGCCAGCAGTTTTAACAATGAGCAGTTCTTC.

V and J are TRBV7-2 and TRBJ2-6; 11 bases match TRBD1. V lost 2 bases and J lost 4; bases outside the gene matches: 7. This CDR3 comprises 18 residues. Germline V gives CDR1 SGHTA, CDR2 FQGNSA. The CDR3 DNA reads TGTGCCAGCAGCTTAAAAGGACAGGGGGCTTCGGGGGCCAACGTCCTGACTTTC. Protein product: CASSLKGQGASGANVLTF.

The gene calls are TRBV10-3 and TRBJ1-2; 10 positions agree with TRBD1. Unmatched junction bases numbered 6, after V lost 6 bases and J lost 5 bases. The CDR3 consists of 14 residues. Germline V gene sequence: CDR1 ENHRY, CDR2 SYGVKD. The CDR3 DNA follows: TGTGCCATCAGGGGCGGGACAGGGGTGTATGGCTACACCTTC. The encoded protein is CAIRGGTGVYGYTF.

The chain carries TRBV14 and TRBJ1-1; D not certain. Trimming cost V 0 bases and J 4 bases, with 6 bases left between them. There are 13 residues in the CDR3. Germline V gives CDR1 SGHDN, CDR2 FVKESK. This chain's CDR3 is CASSQDRGTEAFF. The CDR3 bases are TGTGCCAGCAGCCAAGATAGAGGCACTGAAGCTTTCTTT.